These T cell receptor beta chains were read from a single sample in a study of T cells in Graves' hyperthyroidism and ophthalmopathy. TCRdb ran MiXCR on the multiplex PCR reads and lists one entry per CDR3 protein. The sample yields about 740,000 distinct CDR3 sequences, 13% to 15% seen once. The sample taken for sequencing was blood. Receptors were obtained from a woman aged 18-29 years with Graves' hyperthyroidism. Both conserved end residues are part of each CDR3. A D gene is named only where the DNA matches it firmly. Rows give clone size only sometimes, using once, few, many, or a class for an expanded clone.

NA | few | TRBJ2-7 | 15 | TRBV20-1 | CSARDRKRGSYEQYF | TGCAGTGCTAGAGATCGCAAGCGTGGCTCCTACGAGCAGTACTTC
NA | few | TRBJ1-4 | 17 | TRBV4-3 | CASSQDGLDDKNEKLFF | TGCGCCAGCAGCCAAGACGGCCTCGACGATAAAAATGAAAAACTGTTTTTT
TRBD2 | NA | TRBJ2-2 | 13 | TRBV20-1 | CSSLTSNTGELFF | TGCAGTTCCCTGACTAGCAACACCGGGGAGCTGTTTTTT
NA | NA | TRBJ2-1 | 13 | TRBV29-1 | CSVGLERGNEQFF | TGCAGCGTTGGGTTAGAACGGGGCAATGAGCAGTTCTTC
TRBD2 | NA | TRBJ2-2 | 14 | TRBV6-5 | CASSFQRDGGELFF | TGTGCCAGCAGTTTCCAGCGGGACGGCGGGGAGCTGTTTTTT
TRBD1 | many | TRBJ2-7 | 18 | TRBV7-9 | CASSLVNDFGTGRYEQYF | TGTGCCAGCAGCTTAGTCAACGATTTTGGGACAGGGCGGTACGAGCAGTACTTC
NA | few | TRBJ1-4 | 15 | TRBV7-8 | CASSLASGVNEKLFF | TGTGCCAGCAGCTTAGCGTCAGGGGTTAATGAAAAACTGTTTTTT
NA | many | TRBJ1-4 | 14 | TRBV27 | CAHFTRGTNEKLFF | TGTGCCCACTTTACTAGGGGAACTAATGAAAAACTGTTTTTT
NA | NA | TRBJ2-1 | 16 | TRBV6-5 | CASSYSMGGLLNEQFF | TGTGCCAGCAGTTACTCGATGGGGGGGCTCCTCAATGAGCAGTTCTTC
NA | many | TRBJ2-7 | 12 | TRBV3-1 | CASSQRGLAQYF | TGTGCCAGCAGCCAAAGGGGTTTGGCGCAGTACTTC
NA | few | TRBJ2-5 | 16 | TRBV9 | CASSVGGGRVGETQYF | TGTGCCAGCAGCGTAGGGGGGGGCAGGGTCGGAGAGACCCAGTACTTC
NA | few | TRBJ1-3 | 15 | TRBV29-1 | CSVGIGVGSGNTIYF | TGCAGCGTTGGAATTGGGGTTGGCTCTGGAAACACCATATATTTT
NA | few | TRBJ2-5 | 12 | TRBV6-2/TRBV6-3 | CASSYCGTTDYF | TGTGCCAGCAGTTACTGTGGGACGACGGACTACTTC
NA | many | TRBJ2-1 | 16 | TRBV12-3/TRBV12-4 | CASSFGGYKSYNEQFF | TGTGCCAGCAGTTTCGGGGGCTATAAGTCCTACAATGAGCAGTTCTTC
TRBD2 | few | TRBJ2-1 | 15 | TRBV30 | CAWSAGGWYLNKQFF | TGTGCCTGGTCAGCGGGAGGGTGGTACCTCAATAAGCAGTTCTTC
NA | NA | TRBJ1-2 | 14 | TRBV29-1 | CSVVGPQGDYGYTF | TGCAGCGTTGTGGGGCCACAGGGAGACTATGGCTACACCTTC
TRBD2 | many | TRBJ2-1 | 14 | TRBV4-2 | CASSQGTNHNEQFF | TGTGCCAGCAGCCAGGGGACTAACCACAATGAGCAGTTCTTC
TRBD1 | many | TRBJ1-1 | 13 | TRBV7-9 | CASSQTGDDEAFF | TGTGCCAGCAGCCAAACAGGGGATGATGAAGCTTTCTTT
TRBD2 | few | TRBJ2-3 | 14 | TRBV29-1 | CSVGASGSTDTQYF | TGCAGCGTTGGGGCTAGCGGGAGCACAGATACGCAGTATTTT
NA | NA | TRBJ1-4 | 13 | TRBV7-9 | CASSSAVNEKLFF | TGTGCCAGCTCGAGCGCAGTAAATGAAAAACTGTTTTTT
TRBD1 | NA | TRBJ2-7 | 14 | TRBV6-1 | CASSMGQGVYEQYF | TGTGCCAGCAGTATGGGACAGGGGGTCTACGAGCAGTACTTC
TRBD1 | few | TRBJ1-2 | 14 | TRBV10-2 | CASSDRQGGYGYTF | TGCGCCAGCAGTGACCGGCAGGGGGGCTATGGCTACACCTTC
NA | NA | TRBJ1-5 | 13 | TRBV10-3 | CAISIRIQQPQHF | TGTGCCATCAGTATCAGGATCCAGCAGCCCCAGCATTTT
NA | NA | TRBJ2-2 | 12 | TRBV20-1 | CSGTTNTGELFF | TGCAGTGGGACTACAAACACCGGGGAGCTGTTTTTT
TRBD1 | NA | TRBJ1-1 | 13 | TRBV3-1 | CASSKATGIRAFF | TGTGCCAGCAGTAAAGCGACAGGGATTCGGGCTTTCTTT
NA | few | TRBJ2-1 | 13 | TRBV5-1 | CASSLKGGREQFF | TGCGCCAGCAGCCTCAAAGGGGGTCGGGAGCAGTTCTTC
TRBD1 | many | TRBJ1-1 | 13 | TRBV28 | CASSRPGQGEAFF | TGTGCCAGCAGTAGGCCGGGACAGGGAGAAGCTTTCTTT
TRBD1 | NA | TRBJ1-1 | 17 | TRBV6-9 | CASSYALTGGLDTEAFF | TGTGCCAGCAGTTACGCACTGACAGGGGGCTTGGACACTGAAGCTTTCTTT
NA | many | TRBJ1-5 | 14 | TRBV7-2 | CASRRGDSNQPQHF | TGTGCCAGCAGGAGGGGAGATAGCAATCAGCCCCAGCATTTT
NA | few | TRBJ2-1 | 15 | TRBV7-3 | CASSLGGSSWNEQFF | TGTGCCAGCAGCTTAGGGGGGTCTAGCTGGAATGAGCAGTTCTTC
TRBD1 | many | TRBJ2-7 | 15 | TRBV7-9 | CASSLDRAGSYEQYF | TGTGCCAGCAGCTTGGACAGGGCAGGGTCCTACGAGCAGTACTTC
TRBD2 | few | TRBJ2-5 | 15 | TRBV7-9 | CASSLVAGTQETQYF | TGTGCCAGCAGCTTAGTAGCGGGGACCCAAGAGACCCAGTACTTC
TRBD2 | many | TRBJ2-2 | 17 | TRBV13 | CASSLESSGSSTGELFF | TGTGCCAGCAGCTTAGAGTCCAGCGGGAGTAGTACCGGGGAGCTGTTTTTT
TRBD2 | few | TRBJ2-5 | 14 | TRBV28 | CASSFNSGSETQYF | TGTGCCAGCAGTTTTAATAGCGGGAGTGAGACCCAGTACTTC
NA | many | TRBJ2-5 | 13 | TRBV7-3 | CASSLNTQETQYF | TGTGCCAGCAGCTTAAACACACAAGAGACCCAGTACTTC
NA | many | TRBJ2-1 | 15 | TRBV7-2 | CASSPGRVGYNEQFF | TGTGCCAGCAGCCCCGGACGAGTCGGGTACAATGAGCAGTTCTTC
TRBD2 | many | TRBJ2-7 | 14 | TRBV12-3/TRBV12-4 | CASSLWGRAYEQYF | TGTGCCAGCAGTTTATGGGGGAGGGCCTACGAGCAGTACTTC
NA | many | TRBJ1-1 | 13 | TRBV11-3 | CASSFSENTEAFF | TGTGCCAGCAGCTTTTCGGAGAACACTGAAGCTTTCTTT
NA | NA | TRBJ1-1 | 15 | TRBV18 | CASSPPGRVNTEAFF | TGTGCCAGCTCACCACCGGGCAGGGTGAACACTGAAGCTTTCTTT
NA | many | TRBJ2-1 | 15 | TRBV6-1 | CASSYSGKGANEQFF | TGTGCCAGCAGTTACTCAGGGAAAGGCGCCAATGAGCAGTTCTTC
NA | many | TRBJ2-2 | 13 | TRBV24-1 | CATSDLWTGELFF | TGTGCCACCAGTGATTTATGGACCGGGGAGCTGTTTTTT
NA | few | TRBJ1-2 | 15 | TRBV28 | CASSLTAGADYGYTF | TGTGCCAGCAGTTTAACTGCAGGGGCCGACTATGGCTACACCTTC
TRBD1 | many | TRBJ1-5 | 16 | TRBV12-3/TRBV12-4 | CASSFGGGVGNQPQHF | TGTGCCAGCAGTTTTGGAGGGGGCGTCGGCAATCAGCCCCAGCATTTT
NA | many | TRBJ1-1 | 14 | TRBV7-9 | CASSLQAGDTEAFF | TGTGCCAGCAGCTTACAGGCAGGGGACACTGAAGCTTTCTTT
TRBD1 | few | TRBJ1-6 | 14 | TRBV7-2 | CASSLVQGYSPLHF | TGTGCCAGCAGCTTAGTACAGGGGTATTCACCCCTCCACTTT
TRBD2 | many | TRBJ2-1 | 14 | TRBV27 | CASRRTGTSNEQFF | TGTGCCAGCAGGCGTACCGGGACTAGCAATGAGCAGTTCTTC
NA | NA | TRBJ2-7 | 11 | TRBV7-9 | CASSRGGGQYF | TGTGCCAGCAGCCGAGGAGGAGGGCAGTACTTC
NA | many | TRBJ1-5 | 13 | TRBV15 | CATSWGSNQPQHF | TGTGCCACCAGCTGGGGAAGCAATCAGCCCCAGCATTTT
NA | many | TRBJ1-1 | 14 | TRBV2 | CASSNGGGNTEAFF | TGTGCCAGCTCCAATGGGGGGGGCAACACTGAAGCTTTCTTT
NA | many | TRBJ2-1 | 11 | TRBV30 | CAWSILNEQFF | TGTGCCTGGAGTATATTGAATGAGCAGTTCTTC
NA | many | TRBJ2-7 | 16 | TRBV7-8 | CASSSGGGQNYYEQYF | TGTGCCAGCAGCTCCGGGGGGGGACAGAACTACTACGAGCAGTACTTC
NA | few | TRBJ2-1 | 14 | TRBV13 | CASSSWTVRNEQFF | TGTGCCAGCAGCTCTTGGACAGTCCGCAATGAGCAGTTCTTC